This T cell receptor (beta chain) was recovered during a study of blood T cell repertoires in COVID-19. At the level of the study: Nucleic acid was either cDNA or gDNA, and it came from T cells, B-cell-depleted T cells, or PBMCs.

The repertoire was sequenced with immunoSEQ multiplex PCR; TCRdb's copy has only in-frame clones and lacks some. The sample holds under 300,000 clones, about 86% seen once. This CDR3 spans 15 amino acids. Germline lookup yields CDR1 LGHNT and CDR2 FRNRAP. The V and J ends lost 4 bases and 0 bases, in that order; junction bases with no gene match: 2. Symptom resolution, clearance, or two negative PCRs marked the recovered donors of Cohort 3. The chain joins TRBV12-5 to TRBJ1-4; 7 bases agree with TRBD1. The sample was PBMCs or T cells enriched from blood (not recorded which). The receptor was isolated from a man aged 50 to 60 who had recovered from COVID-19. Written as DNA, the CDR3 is TGTGCTAGTGGTTGGGGGACAGCAACTAATGAAAAACTGTTTTTT. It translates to CASGWGTATNEKLFF.